These 25 T cell receptor beta chains were all obtained from the same sample, sequenced in a study of blood T cell repertoires in COVID-19 (dated by TCRdb to about 2020). The library was prepared using the immunoSEQ multiplex PCR assay. This is the immuneACCESS table as TCRdb keeps it, with only in-frame sequences that have V and J called. A part of the clones is gone; compared with another copy, unresolved V genes explain less than half, and the rest is unexplained. This sample has roughly 8,600 clones in its table, and approximately 80% of those were observed once. Of the sample, roughly a tenth falls within the top ten clones. The sequencing sample was made of peripheral blood. The receptors originated from a human donor in a cohort sampled during active COVID-19.

CDR3 bases: TGTGCCAGCAGTTACCCCCAGGGTTTGAGCACCGGGGAGCTGTTTTTT. It codes for CASSYPQGLSTGELFF. This chain uses TRBV6-5 with TRBJ2-2, with D possibly being TRBD1 (5 bases). Germline V gives CDR1 MNHEY, CDR2 SVGAGI. The CDR3 runs 16 residues. Trimming took 2 bases from V and 4 from J, leaving 14 bases between them.

This clone showed up just a few times. The rearrangement uses TRBV29-1 and TRBJ1-2, with 7 bases matching TRBD1. Per the germline V gene, CDR1 is SQVTM and CDR2 is ANQGSEA. Trimming removed 7 bases from V and 7 bases from J; junction bases left unmatched: 9. There are 12 residues in the CDR3. The CDR3 nucleotides are TGCAGCGCCACTAAAGGGGGCGTTGGCTACACCTTC. The encoded protein is CSATKGGVGYTF.

The gene calls are TRBV2 and TRBJ2-5; TRBD2 matches at 10 bases. With V trimmed by 7 bases and J by 0 bases, 5 bases remained unmatched. Germline loops: CDR1 SNHLY, CDR2 FYNNEI. The CDR3 loop spans 15 amino acids. This CDR3 reads CASKLAGTYQETQYF. Written as DNA, the CDR3 is TGTGCCAGCAAACTAGCGGGGACGTACCAAGAGACCCAGTACTTC.

The chain links TRBV7-2 to TRBJ1-5, with no clear D. This CDR3 is 14 amino acids long. CDR1 and CDR2 (germline): SGHTA, FQGNSA. V was cut by 5 bases and J by 2 bases, with 10 bases left in between. The CDR3 sequence is CASSPNLGNQPQHF. CDR3 DNA: TGTGCCAGCAGCCCTAACCTAGGCAATCAGCCCCAGCATTTT.

J is TRBJ2-2 and V is TRBV28; 7 bases are shared with TRBD2. V shed 5 bases and J 4 bases; nucleotides not matched to a gene: 7. The CDR3 spans 15 residues. Germline CDR1 is MDHEN and CDR2 is SYDVKM. CDR3 loop: CASSLTGGFTGELFF. CDR3 DNA sequence: TGTGCCAGCAGTCTTACGGGGGGATTCACCGGGGAGCTGTTTTTT.

This clone was observed a few times. The chain has TRBV5-4 and TRBJ2-3; the match to TRBD2 covers 12 bases. The CDR3 covers 16 residues. J lost 2 bases, V lost 3 bases, and 4 bases had no gene match. Germline loops: CDR1 SGHNT, CDR2 YYREEE (reference sequence). The CDR3 protein is CASSSRLAGDTDTQYF. The CDR3 nucleotides read TGTGCCAGCAGCTCCCGACTAGCGGGGGACACAGATACGCAGTATTTT.

This chain's CDR3 is CASSLGLASDTQYF. The DNA of the CDR3 is TGTGCCAGCAGCTTAGGCCTAGCTAGCGATACGCAGTATTTT. The chain uses TRBV11-2 and TRBJ2-3, with TRBD2 as a possible D gene (5 bases). CDR1 is SGHAT and CDR2 is FQNNGV in the germline V gene. This CDR3 has 14 residues. Deletions cut 1 base from V and 6 bases from J, with 11 bases between.

J is TRBJ1-1 and V is TRBV5-1, with 7 bases aligning to TRBD1. The CDR3 consists of 14 residues. Germline lookup yields CDR1 SGHRS and CDR2 YFSETQ. The V and J ends lost 4 bases and 5 bases, in that order; junction bases with no gene match: 8. CDR3 nucleotide sequence: TGCGCCAGCAGCCTCGACAGGGTGAGAACTGAAGCTTTCTTT. Residues: CASSLDRVRTEAFF.

DNA for the CDR3: TGTGCCACCTCGGACAGGGTAGGCTATGGCTACACCTTC. It specifies CATSDRVGYGYTF. The V gene is TRBV19, the J gene TRBJ1-2; 8 bases fit TRBD1. The length of the CDR3 is 13 residues. J was trimmed by 4 bases and V by 10 bases; bases with no gene match: 8. From germline, CDR1 is LNHDA and CDR2 SQIVND (reference sequence).

The chain has TRBV7-9 and TRBJ1-1, with a possible D match to TRBD1 (6 bases). The germline V gene has CDR1 SEHNR and CDR2 FQNEAQ (reference sequence). Trimming took 3 bases from V and 6 from J, leaving 8 bases between them. This CDR3 spans 12 amino acids. CDR3 sequence: CASSLDSPEAFF. DNA of the CDR3: TGTGCCAGCAGCTTGGACAGTCCTGAAGCTTTCTTT.

The sample holds one count of this clone. The chain uses TRBV9 and TRBJ1-5; 9 nucleotides match TRBD1. Germline assignment: CDR1 SGDLS and CDR2 YYNGEE. This CDR3 is 15 amino acids long. The V gene end was trimmed by 4 bases and the J gene end by 2 bases; junction bases not matched to a gene: 4. The CDR3 region has the DNA TGTGCCAGCAGCCCGGGACAGGGTGGCAATCAGCCCCAGCATTTT. As protein: CASSPGQGGNQPQHF.

J is TRBJ1-2 and V is TRBV11-2; D ambiguous. The ends were cut back, 0 bases at V and 7 bases at J, with 6 bases in the middle. Germline CDR1 SGHAT, CDR2 FQNNGV. This CDR3 spans 12 amino acids. The CDR3 sequence: CASSLDRSGYTF. In nucleotides, the CDR3 is TGTGCCAGCAGCTTAGATCGGAGTGGCTACACCTTC.

The V and J genes are TRBV15 and TRBJ2-1; 9 bases fit TRBD2. The germline gives CDR1 LNHNV, CDR2 YYDKDF (reference sequence). The V segment lost 0 bases and the J segment 8 bases; nucleotides outside the gene matches: 8. The length of the CDR3 is 16 residues. The CDR3 nucleotides are TGTGCCACCAGCAGAGATCGGCGGGGGGGCTTTGATGAGCAGTTCTTC. The encoded protein is CATSRDRRGGFDEQFF.

The V and J genes are TRBV6-5 and TRBJ2-7, with a weak D call TRBD1 (7 bases). Trimming shortened V by 5 bases and J by 0 bases, and 11 bases separated the two germline ends. The CDR3 covers 14 residues. Germline CDR1 reads MNHEY; CDR2 reads SVGAGI. Here the CDR3 reads CASSPGGTSYEQYF. Here the CDR3 DNA reads TGTGCCAGCAGTCCAGGGGGGACCTCCTACGAGCAGTACTTC.

CDR3 sequence (DNA): TGTGCCAGCAGCCCGCGGACAGAACTAGCCAAAAACATTCAGTACTTC. It translates to CASSPRTELAKNIQYF. This chain uses TRBV3-1 (or the pseudogene TRBV3-2) with TRBJ2-4, with D possibly TRBD1 on 6 matching bases. V lost 4 bases to trimming and J lost 0 bases, with 13 bases between them. This CDR3 is built from 16 residues. Germline V gene lookup returns CDR1 LGHDT and CDR2 YNNKEL (reference sequence).

The chain couples TRBV7-2 to TRBJ2-5; 12 nucleotides align to TRBD2. The ends lost 4 bases at V and 6 bases at J; junction bases unmatched: 12. The germline gives CDR1 SGHTA, CDR2 FQGNSA. The CDR3 is 17 amino acids. CDR3 bases: TGTGCCAGCAGCTCGGGACTAGCGGGTCAGGGCGAAAAGACCCAGTACTTC. Amino acid sequence: CASSSGLAGQGEKTQYF.

The chain links TRBV9 to TRBJ2-7; 10 positions match TRBD1. Germline V CDR1 and CDR2: SGDLS, YYNGEE. V was clipped by 0 bases and J by 1 base; unmatched bases: 1. This CDR3 comprises 15 residues. The CDR3 sequence is CASSVGDRGSYEQYF. The DNA for the CDR3 is TGTGCCAGCAGCGTAGGGGACAGGGGTTCCTACGAGCAGTACTTC.

The chain links TRBV21-1 to TRBJ2-5; the table gives TRBD1 as D, unverified against the DNA. TRBV21-1 is deemed a pseudogene. CDR3 size: 13 residues. The CDR3 coding sequence is TGTGCCAGCAAGAACAGGGGGCAAGAGACCCAGTACTTC. Its protein is CASKNRGQETQYF.

The genes are TRBV27 and TRBJ1-4; 7 bases map to TRBD1. V lost 7 bases and J lost 5; bases outside the gene matches: 7. Germline V lookup: CDR1 MNHEY, CDR2 SMNVEV (reference sequence). This CDR3 has 14 residues. CDR3 protein: CASNPGQTNEKLFF. DNA of the CDR3: TGTGCCAGCAACCCGGGACAGACAAATGAAAAACTGTTTTTT.

The chain uses TRBV6-5 and TRBJ1-3; D might be TRBD1 (6 bases). The germline V and J ends were trimmed by 6 bases and 8 bases, with 17 bases remaining between them. The germline gives CDR1 MNHEY, CDR2 SVGAGI. This CDR3 spans 14 amino acids. CDR3 nucleotides: TGTGCCAGCAGGCTGATTGGACAGCTGGACACCATATATTTT. Translation gives CASRLIGQLDTIYF.

The gene calls are TRBV14 and TRBJ2-3; TRBD1 agrees at 7 bases. The CDR3 covers 15 residues. The germline CDR1 and CDR2 sequences are SGHDN and FVKESK. Trimming took 5 bases from V and 4 from J; bases not matched to a gene: 9. In nucleotides, the CDR3 is TGTGCCAGCAGCATACAACAGGGGCGCGCAGATACGCAGTATTTT. Protein: CASSIQQGRADTQYF.

V and J are TRBV9 and TRBJ1-4; D is unclear. The CDR3 totals 15 residues. The germline CDR1 and CDR2 sequences are SGDLS and YYNGEE. V lost 3 bases, J lost 3 bases, and 12 bases lay in between. CDR3: CASSGGTAANEKLFF. CDR3 nucleotide sequence: TGTGCCAGCAGCGGAGGCACCGCGGCTAATGAAAAACTGTTTTTT. Full variable domain (missing parts from reference TRBV9 and TRBJ1-4): DSGVTQTPKHLITATGQRVTLRCSPRSGDLSVYWYQQSLDQGLQFLIQYYNGEERAKGNILERFSAQQFPDLHSELNLSSLELGDSALYFCASSGGTAANEKLFFGSGTQLSVL.

This clone came up a few times. J is TRBJ1-2 and V is TRBV28; D is undetermined. Trimming removed 6 bases from V and 8 bases from J, with 10 bases in between. The CDR3 runs 11 residues. CDR1 MDHEN and CDR2 SYDVKM come from the germline V gene. The CDR3 nucleotides are TGTGCCAGCAGCAGCCCGGGGGGCTACACCTTC. Amino acid sequence: CASSSPGGYTF.

This chain joins TRBV30 and TRBJ1-5; 8 nucleotides agree with TRBD1. Germline trimming cut 0 bases from V and 0 bases from J; bases unmatched to any gene: 1. The V gene's germline CDR1 is GTSNPN and CDR2 SVGIG (reference sequence). This CDR3 region has 15 residues. The CDR3 spells CAWSVTGDSNQPQHF. The DNA of the CDR3 is TGTGCCTGGAGTGTGACAGGGGATAGCAATCAGCCCCAGCATTTT.

This rearrangement joins TRBV7-2 to TRBJ2-7; 7 nucleotides line up with TRBD1. The CDR3 covers 14 residues. Per the germline V gene, CDR1 is SGHTA and CDR2 is FQGNSA. After removal of 1 base from V and 3 bases from J, the junction contained 3 bases not matched to a gene. The CDR3 spells CASSLEQGYYEQYF. The CDR3 region has the DNA TGTGCCAGCAGCTTAGAACAGGGGTACTACGAGCAGTACTTC.